Shown below are 28 T cell receptor beta chains from a single sample sequenced in a study of blood T cell repertoires in COVID-19 (dated by TCRdb to about 2020). The receptor library was made with the immunoSEQ multiplex PCR assay. TCRdb retrieved this table from immuneACCESS and kept in-frame rearrangements only. Not all clones are present; in checked studies, unresolved V genes account for under half, and no reason is known for the remainder. Counted in this sample were about 400,000 clones; roughly 91% of them appeared once. About 4.3% of the sample is held by the ten biggest clonotypes. The sequenced sample consisted of peripheral blood. These receptors all come from a woman in her 30s with acute or convalescent COVID-19.

This clone came up once. The rearrangement uses TRBV5-1 and TRBJ2-3, with TRBD2 identical over 11 bases. Germline CDR1 reads SGHRS; CDR2 reads YFSETQ. CDR3 size: 15 residues. V dropped 6 bases and J dropped 6; count of bases not matched to a gene: 9. The CDR3 nucleotides read TGCGCCAGCAACGAACTAGCGGGGGTGGACGATACGCAGTATTTT. The encoded protein is CASNELAGVDDTQYF. The whole variable domain, remainder taken from reference TRBV5-1 and TRBJ2-3, is KAGVTQTPRYLIKTRGQQVTLSCSPISGHRSVSWYQQTPGQGLQFLFEYFSETQRNKGNFPGRFSGRQFSNSRSEMNVSTLELGDSALYLCASNELAGVDDTQYFGPGTRLTVL.

The chain uses TRBV6-6 and TRBJ2-7; a possible D gene is TRBD2 (5 bases). Germline CDR1 reads MNHNY; CDR2 reads SVGAGI (reference sequence). V shed 6 bases and J shed 0 bases, with 12 bases lying between them. This CDR3 has 14 residues. The CDR3 sequence: CASREAGVSYEQYF. The DNA of the CDR3 is TGTGCCAGCAGGGAGGCTGGGGTCTCCTACGAGCAGTACTTC.

V usage is TRBV7-3 and J usage is TRBJ2-6, with a weak D call TRBD1 (6 bases). Trimming removed 5 bases from V and 4 bases from J, with 18 bases in between. The CDR3 length is 17 residues. Germline V gene data show CDR1 as SGHTA and CDR2 as FQGTGA. The CDR3 protein is CASSKQGSFSGANVLTF. CDR3 in DNA: TGTGCCAGCAGCAAACAGGGTTCTTTTTCAGGGGCCAACGTCCTGACTTTC.

The rearrangement links TRBV6-5 to TRBJ1-1; TRBD1 is a possible D gene (6 bases). From germline, CDR1 is MNHEY and CDR2 SVGAGI. The CDR3 sequence is 12 residues long. The V and J ends lost 8 bases and 8 bases respectively, with 15 bases between them. Written as DNA, the CDR3 is TGTGCCAGCCAGACAGGCGCCGGAGAAGCTTTCTTT. This sequence encodes CASQTGAGEAFF.

The V and J genes are TRBV28 and TRBJ2-5; 7 bases align to TRBD1. CDR3 size: 15 residues. V shed 6 bases, J shed 4 bases, and the junction held 11 bases outside the gene matches. The V gene's germline CDR1 is MDHEN and CDR2 SYDVKM. The CDR3 loop reads CASSQGQRRAETQYF. In DNA form, the CDR3 reads TGTGCCAGCAGCCAGGGACAGCGAAGGGCAGAGACCCAGTACTTC.

This clone showed up just once. The CDR3 region is CASSDPGQLTNYGYTF. The CDR3 DNA sequence: TGTGCCAGCAGTGACCCTGGACAGTTAACCAACTATGGCTACACCTTC. The chain employs TRBV2 and TRBJ1-2, with a tentative D call TRBD1 (6 bases). Between the trimmed V and J ends, which lost 3 bases and 2 bases, there was a span of 16 bases. Germline V CDR1 and CDR2: SNHLY, FYNNEI. This CDR3 is 16 amino acids long.

J is TRBJ2-1 and V is TRBV6-5, with 8 bases lining up with TRBD2. The germline V gene encodes CDR1 MNHEY and CDR2 SVGAGI. CDR3 length: 15 residues. V trimming: 4 bases; J trimming: 10 bases; junction bases outside the gene matches: 12. The CDR3 nucleotides read TGTGCCAGCAGTTTGCCGGGACTACGGGGGGGGGAGCAGTTCTTC. This encodes CASSLPGLRGGEQFF.

The table lists this clone with a count of one. The V call is TRBV6-1, the J call TRBJ2-7; 8 positions match TRBD1. This CDR3 spans 16 amino acids. In germline, CDR1 is MNHNS, CDR2 SASEGT. Germline trimming cut 0 bases from V and 2 bases from J; bases unmatched to any gene: 6. The CDR3 reads CASSEADRAGTYEQYF. The CDR3, as DNA: TGTGCCAGCAGTGAAGCGGACAGGGCGGGTACCTACGAGCAGTACTTC.

The chain has TRBV5-4 and TRBJ2-7; the D gene is possibly TRBD1 (7 bases). Germline CDR1 is SGHNT and CDR2 is YYREEE (reference sequence). The CDR3 has 15 residues. The ends were cut back, 4 bases at V and 5 bases at J, with 19 bases in the middle. The CDR3 reads CASSGGTAASNEQYF. CDR3 DNA sequence: TGTGCCAGCAGCGGAGGGACAGCCGCTTCCAACGAGCAGTACTTC.

The chain links TRBV2 to TRBJ2-1; possible D gene TRBD2, 6 bases. Trimming shortened V by 6 bases and J by 15 bases, and 15 bases separated the two germline ends. The germline V gene encodes CDR1 SNHLY and CDR2 FYNNEI. The CDR3 sequence is 11 residues long. The CDR3 loop reads CASRNRDFLFF. CDR3 nucleotides: TGTGCCAGCAGAAACCGGGACTTTTTGTTCTTC.

The chain employs TRBV4-2 and TRBJ2-3; 9 nucleotides align to TRBD2. This CDR3 contains 15 residues. V was clipped by 4 bases and J by 4 bases; unmatched bases: 6. CDR1 and CDR2 (germline): LGHNA, YNFKEQ. The CDR3 here is CASSRSSGVADTQYF. CDR3 nucleotide sequence: TGTGCCAGCAGCCGATCTAGCGGGGTAGCAGATACGCAGTATTTT.

The chain joins TRBV7-8 to TRBJ2-7, with TRBD2 as a possible D gene (5 bases). Per germline, CDR1 SGHVS and CDR2 FQNEAQ. The CDR3 has 11 residues. The V end was cut by 5 bases, the J end by 7 bases, with 9 bases between. The CDR3 DNA follows: TGTGCCAGCAGCATACGGGGAGAGCAGTACTTC. As protein: CASSIRGEQYF.

Only one count was recorded for this clone. V usage is TRBV5-4 and J usage is TRBJ2-7, with 11 bases aligning to TRBD1. CDR3 length equals 14 residues. Trimming at V came to 3 bases and at J to 7 bases, leaving 6 bases not matched to a gene. The germline V gene encodes CDR1 SGHNT and CDR2 YYREEE (reference sequence). CDR3 loop: CASSWDRGAREQYF. For the CDR3, the DNA is TGTGCCAGCAGCTGGGACAGGGGGGCGCGAGAGCAGTACTTC.

The DNA of the CDR3 is TGTGCCAGCAGTCGCAAACAGGTCTACACCTTC. Translated: CASSRKQVYTF. The V gene is TRBV28, the J gene TRBJ1-2, with D perhaps matching TRBD1 (5 bases). The CDR3 runs 11 residues. Germline V CDR1 and CDR2: MDHEN, SYDVKM. V lost 5 bases to trimming and J lost 10 bases, with 11 bases between them.

This chain connects TRBV6-1 to TRBJ1-6; D unclear. CDR1 and CDR2 from the germline V gene are MNHNS and SASEGT. The CDR3 is 12 amino acids. The V end was cut by 2 bases, the J end by 16 bases, with 12 bases between. Here the CDR3 DNA reads TGTGCCAGCAGTGAATATCGGGTGGCTCTCCACTTT. Residues: CASSEYRVALHF.

A few counts support this clone. The rearrangement links TRBV11-2 to TRBJ2-7; unclear D gene. The CDR3 length is 12 residues. The germline V gene encodes CDR1 SGHAT and CDR2 FQNNGV. Trimming took off 3 bases at V and 3 bases at J, with 6 bases between the two ends. CDR3 region: CASSLAYYEQYF. In nucleotides, the CDR3 is TGTGCCAGCAGCTTGGCTTACTACGAGCAGTACTTC.

The genes are TRBV7-9 and TRBJ1-2; D unresolved. Germline lookup yields CDR1 SEHNR and CDR2 FQNEAQ (reference sequence). The V end lost 5 bases, the J end lost 4 bases, and 14 bases lay between the germline ends. The CDR3 is 14 amino acids. DNA for the CDR3: TGTGCCAGCAGCCCGGAGGTCGCTCCCTATGGCTACACCTTC. It yields the protein CASSPEVAPYGYTF.

In nucleotides, the CDR3 is TGTGCCACCAGTGATATCGGGGGGGCCCTCGATGAGCAGTTCTTC. Its translation is CATSDIGGALDEQFF. This chain uses TRBV24-1 with TRBJ2-1, with 8 nucleotides matching TRBD2. CDR1 and CDR2 from the germline V gene are KGHDR and SFDVKD. The CDR3 runs to 15 residues. V lost 3 bases to trimming and J lost 8 bases; unmatched junction nucleotides: 8.

The chain couples TRBV18 to TRBJ2-2, with D uncertain. The CDR3 contains 12 residues. V was cut by 3 bases and J by 4 bases, with 3 bases left in between. Germline CDR1 KGHSH, CDR2 LQKENI. CDR3 sequence reads: CASSPITGELFF. The CDR3 DNA follows: TGTGCCAGCTCACCCATCACCGGGGAGCTGTTTTTT.

The chain combines TRBV28 with TRBJ2-5; 11 bases fit TRBD1. Germline CDR1 and CDR2: MDHEN and SYDVKM. With 5 bases clipped from V and 2 bases from J, the junction kept 10 bases outside the gene matches. The CDR3 runs 17 residues. The CDR3 DNA reads as TGTGCCAGCAGTCCCTCCGGACAGGGGGCGACTCAAGAGACCCAGTACTTC. Protein sequence: CASSPSGQGATQETQYF.

This chain links TRBV12-3 or TRBV12-4 with TRBJ1-1; D is unresolved. The CDR3 has 13 residues. The germline V and J ends were trimmed by 3 bases and 4 bases, with 9 bases remaining between them. The CDR3 region is CASSFAAFTEAFF. CDR3 DNA sequence: TGTGCCAGCAGTTTTGCGGCGTTCACTGAAGCTTTCTTT.

The rearrangement links TRBV18 to TRBJ1-3; TRBD1 aligns across 7 bases. The CDR3 has 15 residues. CDR1 is KGHSH, CDR2 LQKENI, per germline. Trimming cost V 3 bases and J 7 bases; bases outside gene matches: 9. The chain's CDR3 is CASSPGQFGSNTIYF. Here the CDR3 DNA reads TGTGCCAGCTCACCGGGACAGTTTGGTTCTAACACCATATATTTT.

The chain links TRBV7-2 to TRBJ2-5, with a tentative D call TRBD2 (6 bases). This CDR3 is built from 15 residues. Germline V lookup: CDR1 SGHTA, CDR2 FQGNSA. V was clipped by 5 bases and J by 3 bases, with 16 bases between them. The CDR3 nucleotides read TGTGCCAGCAGCAAACACGGATCGGGGGAAGAGACCCAGTACTTC. The encoded protein is CASSKHGSGEETQYF.

The chain uses TRBV6-2 or TRBV6-3 and TRBJ2-1; 10 bases line up with TRBD1. CDR1 is MNHEY and CDR2 is SVGEGT in the germline V gene. The V segment lost 6 bases and the J segment 5 bases; nucleotides outside the gene matches: 7. The CDR3 has 15 residues. CDR3 region: CASSQRQGAHNEQFF. CDR3 coding DNA: TGTGCCAGCAGCCAGCGACAGGGGGCCCACAATGAGCAGTTCTTC.

This chain connects TRBV2 to TRBJ2-5; a possible D gene is TRBD2 (7 bases). The CDR3 extends over 15 amino acids. CDR1 is SNHLY and CDR2 is FYNNEI in the germline V gene. Trimming removed 10 bases from V and 2 bases from J, with 20 bases in between. This CDR3 reads CATSRGGYGQETQYF. The CDR3 DNA is TGTGCCACCTCGAGGGGGGGCTACGGTCAAGAGACCCAGTACTTC.

This rearrangement joins TRBV28 to TRBJ1-2; TRBD1 aligns across 9 bases. CDR3 length equals 14 residues. V gave up 2 bases and J gave up 6 bases; unmatched junction bases: 4. Per germline, CDR1 MDHEN and CDR2 SYDVKM. CDR3 bases: TGTGCCAGCAGTTTACCTCGGGACAGGGATGGCTACACCTTC. Amino acids: CASSLPRDRDGYTF.

The gene calls are TRBV7-6 and TRBJ1-5, with 11 positions matching TRBD1. The CDR3 consists of 17 residues. Germline V lookup: CDR1 SGHVS, CDR2 FNYEAQ. The V segment lost 5 bases and the J segment 0 bases; nucleotides outside the gene matches: 6. CDR3 sequence (DNA): TGTGCCAGCAGCCCCGGGACAGGGGGACTTAGCAATCAGCCCCAGCATTTT. Translated: CASSPGTGGLSNQPQHF.

V and J are TRBV9 and TRBJ1-5; D unclear. In germline, CDR1 is SGDLS, CDR2 YYNGEE. The CDR3 runs 14 residues. The V gene lost 0 bases and the J gene lost 6 bases, with 10 bases spanning the gap. CDR3 sequence (DNA): TGTGCCAGCAGCGTAGGCCAGGAGGGTCAGCCCCAGCATTTT. This encodes CASSVGQEGQPQHF.